The TCR beta chain described here comes from a study of T cell repertoires in cytomegalovirus infection. General observations from the study: Adding up the frequency of public TCR beta families identified people who carried CMV plus the relevant HLA. In two of eight donors, the top clonotype was HLA-C-restricted CMV-specific.

A single record per CDR3 protein comes from TCRdb applying MiXCR to the reads. The sample holds 350,000 to 550,000 distinct CDR3 sequences, around 32% seen once. Concerning this clonotype itself: Antigen: not known.

Germline CDR1 MNHEY, CDR2 SVGEGT. Trimming removed 6 bases from V and 1 base from J, with 15 bases in between. CDR3 length: 15 amino acids. This TCR derives from a human donor in good health (CMV status not recorded). Some clones in this sample may be carry-over from other donors' samples. The genes are TRBV6-2 or TRBV6-3 and TRBJ1-1; D call uncertain. Material: PBMCs. This chain's CDR3 is CASRYLGPKNTEAFF. CDR3 DNA: TGTGCCAGCAGATATCTTGGACCGAAGAACACTGAAGCTTTCTTT.